These 20 T cell receptor beta chains originate from one sample sequenced in a study of cytomegalovirus exposure and HLA in healthy donors. The PCR used 60 Vbeta and 13 Jbeta primers. Generated by immunoSEQ multiplex PCR, the TCRdb table keeps only in-frame clones and is missing some. The sample gives over 95,000 clones, around two thirds of which show up once; about 2% is in the top ten. The sample comprised PBMCs. The receptors derive from a human donor in good health.

This chain connects TRBV6-5 to TRBJ2-1, with TRBD2 identical over 14 bases. The CDR3 is made up of 14 amino acids. Germline V gene data show CDR1 as MNHEY and CDR2 as SVGAGI. V dropped 5 bases and J dropped 12; count of bases not matched to a gene: 6. The CDR3 DNA is TGTGCCAGCAGTCGGGGACTAGCGGGGGTGGGGCAGTTCTTC. Its protein is CASSRGLAGVGQFF.

In DNA form, the CDR3 reads TGCAGCGTTGCAGGGACAGTGGCTGGAAACACCATATATTTT. Translation gives CSVAGTVAGNTIYF. The chain links TRBV29-1 to TRBJ1-3; TRBD1 matches 7 bases. Looked up from germline, CDR1 is SQVTM and CDR2 is ANQGSEA. V lost 4 bases and J lost 2; bases outside the gene matches: 5. This CDR3 region has 14 residues.

The rearrangement links TRBV5-1 to TRBJ2-7; 12 bases match TRBD2. The V segment lost 4 bases and the J segment 3 bases; nucleotides outside the gene matches: 5. Germline V lookup: CDR1 SGHRS, CDR2 YFSETQ. The CDR3 consists of 15 residues. The CDR3 DNA reads as TGCGCCAGCAGCCCCGGACTAGCGGGAAGCTACGAGCAGTACTTC. It yields the protein CASSPGLAGSYEQYF.

This clone was detected only a few times. The rearrangement uses TRBV5-4 and TRBJ1-1; D is unclear. CDR1 SGHNT and CDR2 YYREEE come from the germline V gene (reference sequence). The V end was cut by 0 bases, the J end by 2 bases, with 11 bases between. The CDR3 length is 15 residues. The CDR3 DNA reads as TGTGCCAGCAGCTTGGGACGAGGGATCAACACTGAAGCTTTCTTT. Translating it yields CASSLGRGINTEAFF.

This rearrangement joins TRBV14 to TRBJ1-1; TRBD1 is a possible D gene (6 bases). The V end lost 0 bases, the J end lost 1 base, and 12 bases lay between the germline ends. Germline values: CDR1 SGHDN, CDR2 FVKESK. The CDR3 consists of 16 residues. CDR3 in DNA: TGTGCCAGCAGCCAAGATTTATCGACAGGGAACACTGAAGCTTTCTTT. Translated: CASSQDLSTGNTEAFF. Variable domain in full (rest from reference TRBV14 and TRBJ1-1): EAGVTQFPSHSVIEKGQTVTLRCDPISGHDNLYWYRRVMGKEIKFLLHFVKESKQDESGMPNNRFLAERTGGTYSTLKVQPAELEDSGVYFCASSQDLSTGNTEAFFGQGTRLTVV.

This sequence joins TRBV7-6 and TRBJ2-5; a weak D match, TRBD2 (6 bases). CDR1 and CDR2 from the germline V gene are SGHVS and FNYEAQ. The V end was cut by 5 bases, the J end by 4 bases, with 20 bases between. This CDR3 has 16 residues. CDR3 coding DNA: TGTGCCAGCAGCCTACTAGGCGCGGGGTTATCAGAGACCCAGTACTTC. It specifies CASSLLGAGLSETQYF. Using reference TRBV7-6 and TRBJ2-5 for the parts outside the CDR3, the full variable domain is GAGVSQSPRYKVTKRGQDVALRCDPISGHVSLYWYRQALGQGPEFLTYFNYEAQQDKSGLPNDRFSAERPEGSISTLTIQRTEQRDSAMYRCASSLLGAGLSETQYFGPGTRLLVL.

The chain is built from TRBV19 and TRBJ1-3; D possibly corresponds to TRBD1 (5 bases). Germline assignment: CDR1 LNHDA and CDR2 SQIVND (reference sequence). The CDR3 extends over 17 amino acids. The V end was cut by 1 base, the J end by 0 bases, with 13 bases between. The CDR3 here is CASSIATQAPSGNTIYF. The DNA for the CDR3 is TGTGCCAGTAGTATAGCAACACAGGCCCCCTCTGGAAACACCATATATTTT.

In its sample, this clone was seen a few times. The chain recombines TRBV11-2 with TRBJ1-6; D gene uncertain. The CDR3 sequence is 16 residues long. V gave up 6 bases and J gave up 3 bases, with 15 bases separating them. Germline CDR1 is SGHAT and CDR2 is FQNNGV. CDR3 coding DNA: TGTGCCAGCAGAACCCCCAATGAGGGCTATAATTCACCCCTCCACTTT. Translation gives CASRTPNEGYNSPLHF.

The genes are TRBV19 and TRBJ1-2; D might be TRBD1 (5 bases). The germline V gene encodes CDR1 LNHDA and CDR2 SQIVND (reference sequence). The ends were cut back, 3 bases at V and 4 bases at J, with 18 bases in the middle. The CDR3 covers 16 residues. CDR3 residues: CASSMSQGREVYGYTF. CDR3 DNA: TGTGCCAGTAGTATGAGTCAGGGCCGCGAAGTCTATGGCTACACCTTC.

The chain is built from TRBV2 and TRBJ2-5; 12 nucleotides match TRBD1. Trimming at V came to 0 bases and at J to 3 bases, leaving 11 bases not matched to a gene. CDR3 length: 19 residues. Germline V gives CDR1 SNHLY, CDR2 FYNNEI. As DNA, the CDR3 is TGTGCCAGCAGTGAAGCGCTAGGGACAGGGGGCGAGTCGGAAGAGACCCAGTACTTC. It translates to CASSEALGTGGESEETQYF.

The rearrangement joins TRBV28 to TRBJ2-7, with D perhaps TRBD1 (5 bases). This CDR3 contains 12 residues. Trimming cost V 8 bases and J 1 base, with 9 bases left between them. The V gene's germline CDR1 is MDHEN and CDR2 SYDVKM. CDR3 nucleotides: TGTGCCAGCCATCAGGGATCCTACGAGCAGTACTTC. Translated, it gives CASHQGSYEQYF.

The J gene is TRBJ1-3, the V gene TRBV9; D call uncertain. The germline gives CDR1 SGDLS, CDR2 YYNGEE. This CDR3 spans 17 amino acids. V lost 4 bases and J 0 bases, leaving 17 bases between the germline ends. The CDR3 protein is CASSPTRRGSSGNTIYF. The CDR3 DNA is TGTGCCAGCAGCCCTACCCGGCGGGGTTCCTCTGGAAACACCATATATTTT.

The chain uses TRBV7-9 and TRBJ2-7, with 7 positions matching TRBD2. The J segment lost 0 bases and the V segment lost 5 bases, leaving 16 bases of the junction unmatched. CDR1 is SEHNR, CDR2 FQNEAQ, per germline (reference sequence). The CDR3 runs 18 residues. The CDR3 sequence is CASSLLGKAGPSSYEQYF. CDR3 nucleotides: TGTGCCAGCAGCCTCCTAGGGAAAGCGGGACCCAGCTCCTACGAGCAGTACTTC.

This clone has more than one count but fewer than ten. The chain is built from TRBV7-6 and TRBJ2-3; TRBD2 aligns across 7 bases. Germline V gene data show CDR1 as SGHVS and CDR2 as FNYEAQ. V gave up 8 bases and J gave up 5 bases; unmatched junction bases: 10. This CDR3 comprises 14 residues. The CDR3 region is CASQGRDPRDTQYF. In DNA form, the CDR3 reads TGTGCCAGCCAAGGGAGGGACCCCCGAGATACGCAGTATTTT. Full variable domain (rest looked up from reference TRBV7-6 and TRBJ2-3): GAGVSQSPRYKVTKRGQDVALRCDPISGHVSLYWYRQALGQGPEFLTYFNYEAQQDKSGLPNDRFSAERPEGSISTLTIQRTEQRDSAMYRCASQGRDPRDTQYFGPGTRLTVL.

V gene TRBV5-4 combines with J gene TRBJ1-1; 10 bases match TRBD1. The J segment lost 0 bases and the V segment lost 4 bases, leaving 6 bases of the junction unmatched. The germline CDR1 and CDR2 sequences are SGHNT and YYREEE (reference sequence). The CDR3 contains 16 residues. CDR3 amino acids: CASSPRQGAMNTEAFF. DNA of the CDR3: TGTGCCAGCAGCCCAAGACAGGGGGCTATGAACACTGAAGCTTTCTTT.

This chain connects TRBV6-5 to TRBJ1-3; weak D call: TRBD1 (6 bases). This CDR3 region has 15 residues. Looked up from germline, CDR1 is MNHEY and CDR2 is SVGAGI. Trimming removed 4 bases from V and 2 bases from J, with 12 bases in between. CDR3 residues: CASSFQGTPGNTIYF. The CDR3 nucleotides are TGTGCCAGCAGTTTCCAGGGGACCCCTGGAAACACCATATATTTT.

The chain couples TRBV28 to TRBJ1-5; D unclear. The CDR3 runs to 14 residues. V lost 6 bases and J 4 bases, leaving 13 bases between the germline ends. Germline V gene sequence: CDR1 MDHEN, CDR2 SYDVKM. CDR3 in DNA: TGTGCCAGCAGCGTGAGGGCGCGGAATCAGCCCCAGCATTTT. Its translation is CASSVRARNQPQHF.

The genes are TRBV29-1 and TRBJ2-3; perhaps TRBD2 as D (7 bases). Per germline, CDR1 SQVTM and CDR2 ANQGSEA. CDR3 length equals 14 residues. Trimming left V 4 bases short and J 5 bases short, with 16 bases between. CDR3 sequence (DNA): TGCAGCGTTGTGAGAGGGGGGGCCGAAGATACGCAGTATTTT. It encodes CSVVRGGAEDTQYF.

This sequence joins TRBV18 and TRBJ1-5; D gene uncertain. Germline CDR1 reads KGHSH; CDR2 reads LQKENI. This CDR3 is 13 amino acids long. V shed 3 bases and J shed 8 bases, with 11 bases lying between them. The CDR3 nucleotides are TGTGCCAGCTCACCGAGTTTGGAGGAGCCCCAGCATTTT. Its translation is CASSPSLEEPQHF.

Comment on this clone: Germline is not matched at one junction end, which may reflect a read error. The genes are TRBV28 and TRBJ1-2; D is possibly TRBD1 (5 bases). This CDR3 is 11 amino acids long. From germline, CDR1 is MDHEN and CDR2 SYDVKM. The CDR3 region has the DNA TGTGCCAGCAACCGGGACGGGAGTAAGTTCTTC. It is translated as CASNRDGSKFF.